In this sample, the clone carrying this TCR beta chain turned up a few times. Its cognate antigen is unknown. Unique molecular identifiers were incorporated into the prepared TCRbeta library. Using its own MiXCR run on the PCR reads, TCRdb lists one record per CDR3 protein. The repertoire has about 160,000 distinct CDR3 sequences, around 10% of them found once; the top ten carry 13%. This sample stems from a study of T-cell reconstitution after alpha-beta-depleted transplantation in children. Study-wide results and limits: High day-60 TCRbeta diversity in some patients came from surviving recipient T cells and thymic progenitors.

Trimming cost V 2 bases and J 8 bases, with 12 bases left between them. The CDR3 spans 13 residues. Germline assignment: CDR1 MNHEY and CDR2 SVGAGI. The sample in question was PBMCs, obtained before TCRalphabeta/CD19-depleted stem cell transplant. The V call is TRBV6-5, the J call TRBJ1-1, with D possibly being TRBD1 (6 bases). The receptor's source is a boy under 10 years old with acute myeloid leukemia, due to receive a stem cell transplant. The CDR3, as DNA: TGTGCCAGCAGTTACACGGGGGCGGGGGAAGCTTTCTTT. This gives the protein CASSYTGAGEAFF.